This TCR beta chain is from a study of a mutant IDH1 vaccine in newly diagnosed glioma. Overall study context: Radiotherapy alone preceded vaccination by 4-6 weeks; alternatively, vaccination started with temozolomide cycles.

The time point denotes: week 35, safety follow-up. Each dose of the vaccine consisted of 300 ug of mutant IDH1 20-mer peptide, with topical imiquimod. As to this clone: Its cognate antigen is unknown.

From germline, CDR1 is MNHNY and CDR2 SVGAGI (reference sequence). With 5 bases clipped from V and 4 bases from J, the junction kept 3 bases outside the gene matches. The CDR3 totals 13 residues. The repertoire was sequenced with immunoSEQ multiplex PCR; TCRdb's copy has only in-frame clones and lacks some. The sample contains around 60,000 clones, about four fifths of which appear only once. This clonotype was sampled from a man in his forties or fifties with glioma. This sample comprised PBMCs, obtained from a glioma patient whose treatment included an IDH1 peptide vaccine. This rearrangement joins TRBV6-6 to TRBJ1-1; the match to TRBD1 covers 8 bases. In DNA form, the CDR3 reads TGTGCCAGCAGTGGGACAGGTTCCACTGAAGCTTTCTTT. It translates to CASSGTGSTEAFF.